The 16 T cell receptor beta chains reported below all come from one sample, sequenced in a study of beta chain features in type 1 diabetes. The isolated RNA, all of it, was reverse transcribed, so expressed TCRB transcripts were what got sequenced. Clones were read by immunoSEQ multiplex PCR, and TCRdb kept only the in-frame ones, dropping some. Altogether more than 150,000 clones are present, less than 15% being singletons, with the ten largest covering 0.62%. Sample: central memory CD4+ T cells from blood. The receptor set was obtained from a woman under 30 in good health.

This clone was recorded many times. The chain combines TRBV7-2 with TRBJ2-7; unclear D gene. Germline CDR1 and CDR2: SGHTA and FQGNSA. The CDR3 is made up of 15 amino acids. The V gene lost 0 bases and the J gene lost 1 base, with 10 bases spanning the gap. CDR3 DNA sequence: TGTGCCAGCAGCTTAGCCCACTCCAAGTCCTACGAGCAGTACTTC. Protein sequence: CASSLAHSKSYEQYF.

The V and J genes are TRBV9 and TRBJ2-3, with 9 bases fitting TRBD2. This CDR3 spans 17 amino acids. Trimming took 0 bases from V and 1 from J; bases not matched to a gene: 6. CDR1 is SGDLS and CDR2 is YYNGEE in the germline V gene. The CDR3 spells CASSVGSGRLRTDTQYF. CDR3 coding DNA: TGTGCCAGCAGCGTAGGGAGCGGGAGGCTTCGCACAGATACGCAGTATTTT.

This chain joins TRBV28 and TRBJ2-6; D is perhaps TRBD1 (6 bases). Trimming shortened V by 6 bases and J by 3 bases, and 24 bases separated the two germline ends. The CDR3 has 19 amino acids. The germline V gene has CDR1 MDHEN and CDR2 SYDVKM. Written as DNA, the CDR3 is TGTGCCAGCAGAGTTTCTTCCCGTGGCAGGGGAAATGGGGCCAACGTCCTGACTTTC. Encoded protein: CASRVSSRGRGNGANVLTF.

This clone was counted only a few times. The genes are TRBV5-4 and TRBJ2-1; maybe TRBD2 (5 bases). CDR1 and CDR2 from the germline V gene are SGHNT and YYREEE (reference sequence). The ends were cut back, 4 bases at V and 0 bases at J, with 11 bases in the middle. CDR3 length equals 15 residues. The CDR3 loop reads CASSASGSSYNEQFF. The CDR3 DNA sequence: TGTGCCAGCAGCGCGAGCGGAAGCTCCTACAATGAGCAGTTCTTC.

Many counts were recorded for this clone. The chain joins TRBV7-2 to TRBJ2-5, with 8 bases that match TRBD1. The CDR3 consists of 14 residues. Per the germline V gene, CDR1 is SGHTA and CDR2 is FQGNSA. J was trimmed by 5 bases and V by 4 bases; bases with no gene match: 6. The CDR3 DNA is TGTGCCAGCAGCTCCTCAGGGGGCCGGGAGACCCAGTACTTC. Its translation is CASSSSGGRETQYF.

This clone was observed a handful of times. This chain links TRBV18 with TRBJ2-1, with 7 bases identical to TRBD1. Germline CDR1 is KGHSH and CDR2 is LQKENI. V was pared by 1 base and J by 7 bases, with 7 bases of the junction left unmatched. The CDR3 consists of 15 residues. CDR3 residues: CASSPLPLTGNEQFF. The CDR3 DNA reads TGTGCCAGCTCACCACTCCCCTTGACAGGGAATGAGCAGTTCTTC.

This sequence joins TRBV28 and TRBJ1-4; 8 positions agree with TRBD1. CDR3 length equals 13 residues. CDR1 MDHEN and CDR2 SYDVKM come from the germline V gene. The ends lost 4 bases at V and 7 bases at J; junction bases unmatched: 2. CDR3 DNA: TGTGCCAGCAGTTCAGGACAGGGTGAAAAACTGTTTTTT. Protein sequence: CASSSGQGEKLFF.

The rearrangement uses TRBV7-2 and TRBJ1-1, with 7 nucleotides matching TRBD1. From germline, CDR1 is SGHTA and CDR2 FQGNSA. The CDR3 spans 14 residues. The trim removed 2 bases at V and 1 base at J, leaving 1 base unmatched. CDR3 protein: CASSLKGANTEAFF. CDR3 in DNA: TGTGCCAGCAGCTTAAAGGGGGCGAACACTGAAGCTTTCTTT.

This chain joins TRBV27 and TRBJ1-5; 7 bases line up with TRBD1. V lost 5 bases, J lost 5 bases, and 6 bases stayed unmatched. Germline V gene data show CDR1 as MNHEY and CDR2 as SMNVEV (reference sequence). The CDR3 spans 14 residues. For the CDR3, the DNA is TGTGCCAGCAGTCCGACAGGGCGGTATCAGCCCCAGCATTTT. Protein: CASSPTGRYQPQHF.

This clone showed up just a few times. CDR3 region: CASSILTRSYNEQFF. CDR3 DNA: TGTGCCAGTAGTATCTTGACTAGATCCTACAATGAGCAGTTCTTC. J is TRBJ2-1 and V is TRBV19, with a weak D call TRBD2 (6 bases). The germline CDR1 and CDR2 sequences are LNHDA and SQIVND (reference sequence). Deletions cut 3 bases from V and 1 base from J, with 10 bases between. CDR3 length: 15 residues.

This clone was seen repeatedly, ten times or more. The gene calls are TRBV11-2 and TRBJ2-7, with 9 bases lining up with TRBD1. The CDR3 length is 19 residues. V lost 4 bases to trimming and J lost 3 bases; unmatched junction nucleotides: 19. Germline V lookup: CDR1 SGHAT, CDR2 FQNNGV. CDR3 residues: CASSSDIGTPGQGNYEQYF. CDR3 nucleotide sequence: TGTGCCAGCAGCTCCGATATCGGCACACCGGGACAGGGCAACTACGAGCAGTACTTC.

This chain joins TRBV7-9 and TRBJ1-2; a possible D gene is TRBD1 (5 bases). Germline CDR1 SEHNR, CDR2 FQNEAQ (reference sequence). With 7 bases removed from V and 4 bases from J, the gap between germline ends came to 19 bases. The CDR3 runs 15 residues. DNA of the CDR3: TGTGCCAGCACCGGGGGTGGGTTCATCCGCTATGGCTACACCTTC. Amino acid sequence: CASTGGGFIRYGYTF.

Written as DNA, the CDR3 is TGCGCCAGCAGCCCAGCCGACAGCAAGAACATTCAGTACTTC. Protein product: CASSPADSKNIQYF. The genes are TRBV4-1 and TRBJ2-4; D may be TRBD1 (5 bases). Germline V lookup: CDR1 MGHRA, CDR2 YSYEKL. This CDR3 is built from 14 residues. The V end was cut by 4 bases, the J end by 7 bases, with 14 bases between.

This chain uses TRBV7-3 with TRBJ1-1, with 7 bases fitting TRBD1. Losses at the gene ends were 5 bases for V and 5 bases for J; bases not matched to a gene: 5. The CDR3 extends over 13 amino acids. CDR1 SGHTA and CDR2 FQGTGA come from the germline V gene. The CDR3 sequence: CASSIQTGTEAFF. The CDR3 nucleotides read TGTGCCAGCAGCATCCAGACAGGGACTGAAGCTTTCTTT.

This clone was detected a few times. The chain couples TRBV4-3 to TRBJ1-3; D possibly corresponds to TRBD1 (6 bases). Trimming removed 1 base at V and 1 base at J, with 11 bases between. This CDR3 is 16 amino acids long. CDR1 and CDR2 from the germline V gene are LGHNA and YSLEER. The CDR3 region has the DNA TGCGCCAGCAGCCAAGGGCAGGGGCCTTCTGGAAACACCATATATTTT. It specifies CASSQGQGPSGNTIYF.

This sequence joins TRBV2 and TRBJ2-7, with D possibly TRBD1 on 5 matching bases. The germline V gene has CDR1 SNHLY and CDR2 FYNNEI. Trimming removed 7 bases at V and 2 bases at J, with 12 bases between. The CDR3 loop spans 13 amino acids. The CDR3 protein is CASTLQGPYEQYF. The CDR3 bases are TGTGCCAGCACACTCCAGGGTCCCTACGAGCAGTACTTC.